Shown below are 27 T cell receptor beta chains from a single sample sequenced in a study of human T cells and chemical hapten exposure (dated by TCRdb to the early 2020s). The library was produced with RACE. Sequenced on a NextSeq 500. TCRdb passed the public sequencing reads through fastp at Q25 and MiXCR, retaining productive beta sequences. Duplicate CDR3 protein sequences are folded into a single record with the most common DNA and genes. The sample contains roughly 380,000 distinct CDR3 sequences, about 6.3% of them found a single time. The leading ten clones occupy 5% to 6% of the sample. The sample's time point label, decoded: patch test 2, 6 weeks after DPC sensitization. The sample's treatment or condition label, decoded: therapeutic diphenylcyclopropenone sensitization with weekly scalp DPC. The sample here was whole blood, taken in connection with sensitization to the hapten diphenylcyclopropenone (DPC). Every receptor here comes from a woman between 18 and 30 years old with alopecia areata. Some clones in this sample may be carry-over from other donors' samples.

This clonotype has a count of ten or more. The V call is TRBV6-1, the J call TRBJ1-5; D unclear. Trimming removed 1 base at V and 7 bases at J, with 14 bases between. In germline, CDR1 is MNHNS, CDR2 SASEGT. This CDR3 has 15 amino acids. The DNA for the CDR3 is TGTGCCAGCAGTGAAGGACCTTTAACGTACCAGCCCCAGCATTTT. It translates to CASSEGPLTYQPQHF.

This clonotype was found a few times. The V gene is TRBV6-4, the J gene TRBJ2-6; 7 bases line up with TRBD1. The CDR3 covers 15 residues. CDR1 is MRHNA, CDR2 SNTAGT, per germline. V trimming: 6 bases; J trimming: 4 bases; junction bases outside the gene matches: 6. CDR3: CASRAGQDGANVLTF. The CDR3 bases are TGTGCCAGCAGAGCCGGACAGGACGGGGCCAACGTCCTGACTTTC.

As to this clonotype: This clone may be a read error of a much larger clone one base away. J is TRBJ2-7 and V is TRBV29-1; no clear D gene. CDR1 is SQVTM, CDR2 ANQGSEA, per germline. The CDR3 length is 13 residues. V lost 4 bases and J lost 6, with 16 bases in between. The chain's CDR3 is CSVGGQWRGEQYF. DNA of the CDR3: TGCAGCGTTGGAGGCCAGTGGCGAGGCGAGCAGTACTTC.

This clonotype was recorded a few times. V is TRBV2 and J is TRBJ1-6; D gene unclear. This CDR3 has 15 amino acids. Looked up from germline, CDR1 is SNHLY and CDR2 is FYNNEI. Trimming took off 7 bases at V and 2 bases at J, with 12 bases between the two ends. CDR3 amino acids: CASTDTGTYNSPLHF. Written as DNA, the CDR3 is TGTGCCAGCACCGACACGGGCACCTATAATTCACCCCTCCACTTT.

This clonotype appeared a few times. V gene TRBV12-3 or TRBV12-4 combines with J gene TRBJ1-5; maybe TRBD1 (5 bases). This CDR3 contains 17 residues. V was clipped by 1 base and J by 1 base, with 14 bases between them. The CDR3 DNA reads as TGTGCCAGCAGTTTAGGGGCAGCGGCAGGGAGCAATCAGCCCCAGCATTTT. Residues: CASSLGAAAGSNQPQHF.

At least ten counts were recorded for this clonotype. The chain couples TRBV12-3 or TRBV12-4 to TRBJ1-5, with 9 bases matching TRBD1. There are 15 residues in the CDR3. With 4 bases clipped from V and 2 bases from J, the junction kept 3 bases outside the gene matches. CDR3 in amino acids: CASSYRGLRNQPQHF. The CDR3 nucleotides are TGTGCCAGCAGTTACAGGGGGCTCCGCAATCAGCCCCAGCATTTT.

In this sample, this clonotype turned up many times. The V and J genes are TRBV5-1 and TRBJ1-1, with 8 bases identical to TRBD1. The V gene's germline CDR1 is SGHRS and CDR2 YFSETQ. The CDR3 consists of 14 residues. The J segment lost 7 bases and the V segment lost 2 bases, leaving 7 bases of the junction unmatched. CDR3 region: CASSLGQGGVEAFF. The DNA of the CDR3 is TGCGCCAGCAGCTTAGGACAGGGTGGCGTTGAAGCTTTCTTT.

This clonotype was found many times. The CDR3 is CASSQSGLAYEQYF. CDR3 nucleotides: TGTGCCAGCAGCCAATCCGGACTAGCCTACGAGCAGTACTTC. This rearrangement joins TRBV3-1 to TRBJ2-7; 7 nucleotides line up with TRBD2. J was trimmed by 2 bases and V by 2 bases; bases with no gene match: 3. Germline values: CDR1 LGHDT, CDR2 YNNKEL (reference sequence). This CDR3 has 14 amino acids.

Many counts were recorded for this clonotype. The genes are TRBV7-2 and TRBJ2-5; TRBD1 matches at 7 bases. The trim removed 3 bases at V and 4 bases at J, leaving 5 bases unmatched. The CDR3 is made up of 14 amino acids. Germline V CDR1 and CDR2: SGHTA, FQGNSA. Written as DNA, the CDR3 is TGTGCCAGCAGCTTGGACAGGTCGCGAGAGACCCAGTACTTC. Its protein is CASSLDRSRETQYF.

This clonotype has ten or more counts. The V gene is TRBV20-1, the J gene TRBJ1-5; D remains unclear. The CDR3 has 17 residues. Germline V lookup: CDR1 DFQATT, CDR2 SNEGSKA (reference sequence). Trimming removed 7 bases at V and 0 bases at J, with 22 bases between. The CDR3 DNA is TGCAGTGTTCGGCTGCGGAGGCCAAGCTATAGCAATCAGCCCCAGCATTTT. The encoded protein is CSVRLRRPSYSNQPQHF.

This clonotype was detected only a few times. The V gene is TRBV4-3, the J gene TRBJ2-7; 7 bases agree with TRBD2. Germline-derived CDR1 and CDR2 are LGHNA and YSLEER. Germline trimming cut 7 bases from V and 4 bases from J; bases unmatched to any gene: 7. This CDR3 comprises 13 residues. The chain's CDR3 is CASIVAGFYEQYF. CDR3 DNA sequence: TGCGCCAGCATTGTAGCGGGCTTTTACGAGCAGTACTTC.

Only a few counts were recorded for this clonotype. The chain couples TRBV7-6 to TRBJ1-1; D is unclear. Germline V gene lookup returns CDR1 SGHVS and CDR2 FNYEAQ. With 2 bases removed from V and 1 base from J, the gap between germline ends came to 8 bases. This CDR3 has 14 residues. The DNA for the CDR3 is TGTGCCAGCAGCTTATTTGAGGGGAACACTGAAGCTTTCTTT. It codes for CASSLFEGNTEAFF.

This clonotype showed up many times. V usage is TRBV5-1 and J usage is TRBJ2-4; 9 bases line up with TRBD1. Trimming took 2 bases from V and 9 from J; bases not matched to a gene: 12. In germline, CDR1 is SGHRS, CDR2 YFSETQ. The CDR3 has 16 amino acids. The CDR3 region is CASSLEPGTGLAIQYF. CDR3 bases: TGCGCCAGCAGCTTAGAACCCGGGACAGGGTTGGCCATTCAGTACTTC.

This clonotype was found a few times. The CDR3: CASSQWELAGNTIYF. CDR3 bases: TGTGCCAGCAGCCAATGGGAGCTGGCTGGAAACACCATATATTTT. The chain has TRBV3-1 and TRBJ1-3; D is unresolved. The CDR3 consists of 15 residues. Germline lookup yields CDR1 LGHDT and CDR2 YNNKEL (reference sequence). The V end lost 2 bases, the J end lost 2 bases, and 10 bases lay between the germline ends.

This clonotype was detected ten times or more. CDR3 sequence reads: CASSPFGGNQPQHF. CDR3 DNA sequence: TGTGCCAGCAGCCCATTCGGGGGCAATCAGCCCCAGCATTTT. J is TRBJ1-5 and V is TRBV7-2; D call uncertain. The V and J ends lost 5 bases and 2 bases respectively, with 10 bases between them. The CDR3 contains 14 residues. Germline V gene sequence: CDR1 SGHTA, CDR2 FQGNSA.

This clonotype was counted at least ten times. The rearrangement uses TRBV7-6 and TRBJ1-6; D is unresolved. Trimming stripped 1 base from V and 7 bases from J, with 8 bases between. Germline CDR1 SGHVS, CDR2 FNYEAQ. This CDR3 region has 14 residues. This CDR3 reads CASSLDQFNSPLHF. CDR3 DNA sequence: TGTGCCAGCAGCTTAGACCAGTTCAATTCACCCCTCCACTTT.

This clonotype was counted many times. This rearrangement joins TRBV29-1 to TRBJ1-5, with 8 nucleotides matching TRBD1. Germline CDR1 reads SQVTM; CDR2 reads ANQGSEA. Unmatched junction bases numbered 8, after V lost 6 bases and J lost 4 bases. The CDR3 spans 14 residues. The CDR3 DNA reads TGCAGCGTCCCTTCCGGGACAGGTAATCAGCCCCAGCATTTT. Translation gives CSVPSGTGNQPQHF.

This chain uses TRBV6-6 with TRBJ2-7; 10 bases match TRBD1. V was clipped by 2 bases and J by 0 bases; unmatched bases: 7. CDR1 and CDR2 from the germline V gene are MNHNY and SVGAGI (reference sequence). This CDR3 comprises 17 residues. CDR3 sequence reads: CASSYGGGTGVSYEQYF. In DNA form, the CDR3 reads TGTGCCAGCAGTTACGGGGGAGGGACAGGGGTCTCCTACGAGCAGTACTTC.

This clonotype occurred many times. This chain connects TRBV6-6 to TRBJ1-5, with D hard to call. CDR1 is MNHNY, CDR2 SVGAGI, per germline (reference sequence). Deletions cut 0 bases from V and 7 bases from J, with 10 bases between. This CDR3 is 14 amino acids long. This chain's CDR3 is CASSYSGGGQPQHF. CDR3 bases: TGTGCCAGCAGTTACTCGGGAGGCGGCCAGCCCCAGCATTTT.

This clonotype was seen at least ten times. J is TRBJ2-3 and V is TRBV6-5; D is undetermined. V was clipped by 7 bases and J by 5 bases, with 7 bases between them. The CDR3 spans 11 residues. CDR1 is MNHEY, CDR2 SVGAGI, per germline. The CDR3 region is CASNSLDTQYF. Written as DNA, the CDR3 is TGTGCCAGCAACTCACTAGATACGCAGTATTTT.

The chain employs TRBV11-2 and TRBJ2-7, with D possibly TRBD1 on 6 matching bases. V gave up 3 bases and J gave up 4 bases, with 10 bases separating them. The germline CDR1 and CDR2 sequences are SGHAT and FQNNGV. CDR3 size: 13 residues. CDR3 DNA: TGTGCCAGCAGCTTCGACAGGAGATACGAGCAGTACTTC. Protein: CASSFDRRYEQYF.

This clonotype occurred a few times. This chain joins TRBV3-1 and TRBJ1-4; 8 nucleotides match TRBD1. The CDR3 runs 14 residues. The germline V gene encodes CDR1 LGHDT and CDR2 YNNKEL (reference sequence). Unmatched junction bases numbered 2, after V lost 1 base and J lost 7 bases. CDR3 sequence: CASSQGTGFEKLFF. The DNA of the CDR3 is TGTGCCAGCAGCCAAGGGACAGGGTTTGAAAAACTGTTTTTT.

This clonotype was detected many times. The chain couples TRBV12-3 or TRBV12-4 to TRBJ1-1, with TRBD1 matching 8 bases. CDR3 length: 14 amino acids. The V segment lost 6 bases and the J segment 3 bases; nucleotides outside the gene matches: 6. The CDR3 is CASSGDRGYTEAFF. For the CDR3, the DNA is TGTGCCAGCAGCGGTGACAGGGGTTACACTGAAGCTTTCTTT.

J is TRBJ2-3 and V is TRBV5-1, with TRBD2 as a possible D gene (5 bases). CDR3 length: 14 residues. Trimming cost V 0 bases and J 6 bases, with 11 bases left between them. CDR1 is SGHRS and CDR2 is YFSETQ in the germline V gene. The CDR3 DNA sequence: TGCGCCAGCAGCTTGGATGGGCCGGGGGATACGCAGTATTTT. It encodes CASSLDGPGDTQYF.

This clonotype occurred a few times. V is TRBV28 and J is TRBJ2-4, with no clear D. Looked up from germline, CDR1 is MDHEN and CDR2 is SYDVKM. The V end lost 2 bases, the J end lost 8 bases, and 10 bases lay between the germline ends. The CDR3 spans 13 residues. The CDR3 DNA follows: TGTGCCAGCAGTTTACTAGGGAAGGACATTCAGTACTTC. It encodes CASSLLGKDIQYF.

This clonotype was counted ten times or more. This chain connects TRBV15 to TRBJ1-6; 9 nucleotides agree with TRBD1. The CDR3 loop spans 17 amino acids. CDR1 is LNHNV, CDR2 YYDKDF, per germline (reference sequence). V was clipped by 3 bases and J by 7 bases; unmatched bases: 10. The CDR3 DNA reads TGTGCCACCAGCAGTCGGACAGGGGCCCTTAACAATTCACCCCTCCACTTT. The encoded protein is CATSSRTGALNNSPLHF.

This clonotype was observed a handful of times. CDR3 nucleotide sequence: TGTGCCACCCGGCGCTATCCGAGCACAGATACGCAGTATTTT. It is translated as CATRRYPSTDTQYF. The V and J genes are TRBV6-5 and TRBJ2-3; D is ambiguous. The V gene's germline CDR1 is MNHEY and CDR2 SVGAGI. There are 14 residues in the CDR3. V gave up 10 bases and J gave up 0 bases, with 14 bases separating them.